This T cell receptor beta chain was sequenced in a study of EBV T-cell therapy then PD-1 blockade in nasopharyngeal carcinoma. Described treatment: AdE1-LMPpoly-expanded autologous EBV-specific T-cell therapy followed by anti-PD-1 nivolumab. Trimming removed 4 bases at V and 5 bases at J, with 17 bases between. The CDR3 contains 15 residues. The germline V gene has CDR1 MNHEY and CDR2 SMNVEV (reference sequence). A note on this clone: The antigen is unknown.

TCRdb keeps only in-frame clones here, not all; method: immunoSEQ multiplex PCR. The sample holds roughly 15,000 clones, 84% seen once. The sample consisted of CD8+ T cells from blood, taken around day 99 from a patient whose treatment included autologous EBV-specific T cells and nivolumab. The receptor's source is a man aged 40-49 years with nasopharyngeal carcinoma. The rearrangement joins TRBV27 to TRBJ1-2; the D gene is possibly TRBD1 (6 bases). The CDR3 region has the DNA TGTGCCAGCAGTTCGAACAGGGTCGTTCTGTATGGCTACACCTTC. As protein: CASSSNRVVLYGYTF.